The entry below gives a single T cell receptor (beta chain) sequence along with its context. Primers for the PCR totalled 60 Vbeta and 13 Jbeta. TCRdb keeps only in-frame clones here, not all; method: immunoSEQ multiplex PCR. The repertoire holds approximately 88,000 clones, with more than 75% as singletons. The sample originates from a study of cytomegalovirus exposure and HLA in healthy donors. As for the study in general: A prior analysis found about 110 million unique TCR beta sequences from around 200 million T cells.

Germline lookup yields CDR1 LGHNA and CDR2 YSLEER. V lost 0 bases to trimming and J lost 7 bases, with 15 bases between them. This CDR3 is 16 amino acids long. The source is a man aged 30 to 45 in good health and CMV-seropositive. Sequencing input: PBMCs. The rearrangement links TRBV4-3 to TRBJ1-4, with D tentatively TRBD1 (6 bases). DNA of the CDR3: TGCGCCAGCAGCCAAGATGTATCCAGGGGTGGTGAAAAACTGTTTTTT. This translates into CASSQDVSRGGEKLFF.